This TCR beta chain comes out of a study of a mutant IDH1 vaccine in newly diagnosed glioma. Looking at the study overall: The treated group averaged about 41 years old and was roughly 62% male, about 38% female. Patients arrived already treated with radiotherapy, temozolomide, or both, most having had both. General study results and limits: There were vaccine-induced immune responses in roughly 92% of the patients.

As to time point: baseline, week 1 (first vaccination visit). Treatment: pre-vaccination baseline after standard-of-care therapy. Libraries were prepared by immunoSEQ multiplex PCR; TCRdb keeps only in-frame clonotypes and omits some of them. The sample lists under 75,000 clones, around 90% seen once, with 2.6% in the top ten. Trimming left V 4 bases short and J 0 bases short, with 11 bases between. The CDR3 extends over 15 amino acids. The germline gives CDR1 SGHRS, CDR2 YFSETQ. On this clone: Its antigen is not known.

This chain uses TRBV5-1 with TRBJ2-1; no reliable D call. Specimen: PBMCs, collected from a glioma patient treated with radiotherapy, temozolomide or both. The sequence was collected from a man in his fifties with glioma. The CDR3, as DNA: TGCGCCAGCAGCATAGGACCAGGCTCCTACAATGAGCAGTTCTTC. As protein: CASSIGPGSYNEQFF.